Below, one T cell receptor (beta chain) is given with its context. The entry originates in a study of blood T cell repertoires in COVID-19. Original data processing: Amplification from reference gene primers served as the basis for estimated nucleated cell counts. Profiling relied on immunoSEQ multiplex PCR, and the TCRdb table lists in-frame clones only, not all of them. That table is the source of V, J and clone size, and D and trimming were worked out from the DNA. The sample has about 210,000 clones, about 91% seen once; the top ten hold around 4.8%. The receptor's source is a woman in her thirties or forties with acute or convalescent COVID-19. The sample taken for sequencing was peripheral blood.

The CDR3 sequence: CASSLESGETQYF. CDR3 coding DNA: TGTGCCAGCAGTCTAGAATCCGGAGAGACCCAGTACTTC. V and J are TRBV6-5 and TRBJ2-5; D remains unclear. CDR3 size: 13 residues. CDR1 and CDR2 (germline): MNHEY, SVGAGI. V lost 5 bases to trimming and J lost 4 bases, with 11 bases between them.